The entry below describes one T cell receptor beta chain. Its antigen is not known. The data were obtained in a study of OX40 agonist ivuxolimab in advanced cancers. Turning to the study itself: Dosing consisted of intravenous ivuxolimab at 0.01 to 10 mg/kg every 2 weeks. Eligibility admitted prior anti-PD-1, anti-PD-L1 or anti-CTLA-4 therapy; 30% to 40% had some. Study outcomes and limitations: The antigens recognized by the expanded peripheral T cells, that is their antigen specificity, were not determined. A proportion of nonresponders additionally exhibited low normalized T-cell clonal expansion.

Assay used: immunoSEQ multiplex PCR; TCRdb lists only in-frame clones, some missing. The sample lists about 20,000 clones, 70% to 90% occurring once. This CDR3 spans 15 amino acids. Germline V gives CDR1 SGHKS, CDR2 YYEKEE (reference sequence). Trimming left V 3 bases short and J 4 bases short, with 11 bases between. The rearrangement uses TRBV5-5 and TRBJ2-6; tentative D call: TRBD2 (6 bases). This specimen was CD4+ or CD8+ T cells sorted from blood, taken in a trial of the OX40 agonist ivuxolimab. The sequence derives from an adult with an advanced solid tumor such as melanoma, head and neck, liver or kidney cancer. Here the CDR3 reads CASSWGGAGANVLTF. Here the CDR3 DNA reads TGTGCCAGCAGCTGGGGCGGGGCCGGGGCCAACGTCCTGACTTTC.